A single sample is the source of the 19 T cell receptor beta chains below, sequenced in a study of T cell repertoires in cytomegalovirus infection. TCRdb independently ran MiXCR on the reads; one entry per CDR3 protein. The sample carries some 900,000 distinct CDR3 sequences, roughly 33% recorded once. No antigen has been identified for these receptors. The sample in question was cultured CD8+ T cells from PBMCs, obtained from culture after CMV antigen stimulation. All receptors derive from a human donor in good health (CMV status not recorded). Some clones in this sample may be carry-over from other donors' samples.

V usage is TRBV6-6 and J usage is TRBJ2-2; no definite D call. The germline CDR1 and CDR2 sequences are MNHNY and SVGAGI (reference sequence). V lost 6 bases to trimming and J lost 0 bases, with 8 bases between them. This CDR3 contains 14 residues. As DNA, the CDR3 is TGTGCCAGCAGACCTAATGCGAACACCGGGGAGCTGTTTTTT. Protein: CASRPNANTGELFF.

The chain is built from TRBV12-3 or TRBV12-4 and TRBJ1-1, with D perhaps TRBD1 (6 bases). Trimming removed 5 bases from V and 1 base from J, with 14 bases in between. The CDR3 has 15 amino acids. CDR3 in amino acids: CASSKSGVENTEAFF. CDR3 DNA sequence: TGTGCCAGCAGTAAATCAGGGGTCGAGAACACTGAAGCTTTCTTT.

This chain connects TRBV7-9 to TRBJ2-2; TRBD1 or TRBD2 may be the D gene (5 bases each). V lost 2 bases to trimming and J lost 4 bases, with 17 bases between them. CDR3 length: 17 residues. Germline V gene sequence: CDR1 SEHNR, CDR2 FQNEAQ (reference sequence). The CDR3 DNA reads as TGTGCCAGCAGCTTATTTTCGGAGGCAGGGCTCACCGGGGAGCTGTTTTTT. Protein sequence: CASSLFSEAGLTGELFF.

The CDR3 is CASKDGRGAFF. CDR3 bases: TGTGCCAGCAAGGACGGTCGAGGGGCTTTCTTT. The V gene is TRBV6-6, the J gene TRBJ1-1, with D unclear. V was trimmed by 7 bases and J by 11 bases, leaving 14 bases between them. Germline loops: CDR1 MNHNY, CDR2 SVGAGI (reference sequence). This CDR3 contains 11 residues.

The chain recombines TRBV27 with TRBJ2-3, with a possible D match to TRBD2 (7 bases). The CDR3 loop spans 14 amino acids. V lost 5 bases and J 5 bases, leaving 14 bases between the germline ends. Germline loops: CDR1 MNHEY, CDR2 SMNVEV (reference sequence). In DNA, the CDR3 is TGTGCCAGCAGTGAGGGGGGGCAAGGAGATACGCAGTATTTT. Protein: CASSEGGQGDTQYF.

This clonotype was counted only a few times. The chain is built from TRBV11-2 and TRBJ1-6; D unclear. The length of the CDR3 is 18 residues. V lost 4 bases and J 1 base, leaving 17 bases between the germline ends. The germline CDR1 and CDR2 sequences are SGHAT and FQNNGV. CDR3 amino acids: CASSSPVEARSYNSPLHF. The CDR3 DNA is TGTGCCAGCAGCTCCCCGGTGGAGGCGCGATCCTATAATTCACCCCTCCACTTT. Drawing the rest from reference TRBV11-2 and TRBJ1-6, the complete variable domain is EAGVAQSPRYKIIEKRQSVAFWCNPISGHATLYWYQQILGQGPKLLIQFQNNGVVDDSQLPKDRFSAERLKGVDSTLKIQPAKLEDSAVYLCASSSPVEARSYNSPLHFGNGTRLTVT.

J is TRBJ2-7 and V is TRBV7-2; D is unclear. CDR3 size: 13 residues. V lost 3 bases and J lost 1, with 7 bases in between. From germline, CDR1 is SGHTA and CDR2 FQGNSA. The CDR3 DNA reads TGTGCCAGCAGCTTCGACATTTCCTACGAGCAGTACTTC. Protein product: CASSFDISYEQYF.

The rearrangement joins TRBV7-4 to TRBJ2-5; 7 bases align to TRBD2. The trim removed 6 bases at V and 2 bases at J, leaving 6 bases unmatched. This CDR3 contains 14 residues. Germline CDR1 reads SGHVT; CDR2 reads SQSDAQ. CDR3 in DNA: TGTGCCAGCAGGGAAGTGGGAGGGCAAGAGACCCAGTACTTC. Its protein product is CASREVGGQETQYF.

The V call is TRBV10-3, the J call TRBJ2-5, with 10 bases matching TRBD2. Germline V CDR1 and CDR2: ENHRY, SYGVKD. V dropped 4 bases and J dropped 2; count of bases not matched to a gene: 16. The CDR3 is 19 amino acids. The CDR3 region has the DNA TGTGCCATCAGTGTAAGGCGGCTAGCGGGGGTCACGCTTCAAGAGACCCAGTACTTC. It translates to CAISVRRLAGVTLQETQYF.

This chain joins TRBV27 and TRBJ1-3; unclear D gene. The CDR3 is 16 amino acids. V was shortened by 5 bases and J by 0 bases, with 14 bases between the two germline ends. Germline V gene sequence: CDR1 MNHEY, CDR2 SMNVEV (reference sequence). CDR3 DNA sequence: TGTGCCAGCAGTCCAATTTTAGGTAGCTCTGGAAACACCATATATTTT. This sequence encodes CASSPILGSSGNTIYF.

This clonotype was seen a handful of times. V gene TRBV27 combines with J gene TRBJ1-5, with D perhaps matching TRBD1 (5 bases). This CDR3 has 15 residues. V was pared by 7 bases and J by 4 bases, with 17 bases between. Germline V gives CDR1 MNHEY, CDR2 SMNVEV (reference sequence). DNA of the CDR3: TGTGCCAGCAACCCCGCGGGGGGAGATAATCAGCCCCAGCATTTT. Translating it yields CASNPAGGDNQPQHF.

This chain joins TRBV7-9 and TRBJ2-3; no clear D gene. This CDR3 is 10 amino acids long. Germline loops: CDR1 SEHNR, CDR2 FQNEAQ (reference sequence). With 1 base removed from V and 10 bases from J, the gap between germline ends came to 3 bases. CDR3 nucleotides: TGTGCCAGCAGCTTAGAAGCGCAGTATTTT. Its protein is CASSLEAQYF.

This clonotype has just a few counts. The chain is built from TRBV5-5 and TRBJ2-6, with D tentatively TRBD1 (6 bases). Trimming pared 4 bases from V and 2 bases from J, leaving 16 bases between. The germline V gene has CDR1 SGHKS and CDR2 YYEKEE (reference sequence). CDR3 length: 17 residues. The CDR3 DNA reads TGTGCCAGCAGCCCGGGCAGGGGCCAGACTGGGGCCAACGTCCTGACTTTC. It codes for CASSPGRGQTGANVLTF.

The chain recombines TRBV15 with TRBJ2-3; no clear D. V was cut by 0 bases and J by 3 bases, with 13 bases left in between. The CDR3 contains 16 residues. Germline CDR1 LNHNV, CDR2 YYDKDF (reference sequence). The CDR3 sequence is CATSRDWKHLTDTQYF. CDR3 nucleotides: TGTGCCACCAGCAGAGATTGGAAACACCTAACAGATACGCAGTATTTT.

On this clonotype: This sequence may be a read error, since a much larger clone differs from it by one base. The genes are TRBV5-4 and TRBJ1-2, with D perhaps matching TRBD1 (5 bases). The CDR3 length is 12 residues. Trimming pared 0 bases from V and 8 bases from J, leaving 8 bases between. CDR1 is SGHNT and CDR2 is YYREEE in the germline V gene (reference sequence). CDR3 sequence: CASSLAGIGYTF. CDR3 nucleotide sequence: TGTGCCAGCAGCTTGGCAGGGATAGGCTACACCTTC.

This clonotype was seen a handful of times. This chain links TRBV7-9 with TRBJ2-5; TRBD2 is a possible D gene (6 bases). The CDR3 is 16 amino acids. Germline values: CDR1 SEHNR, CDR2 FQNEAQ (reference sequence). The germline V and J ends were trimmed by 5 bases and 5 bases, with 21 bases remaining between them. The CDR3: CASSTPTSTPGETQYF. As DNA, the CDR3 is TGTGCCAGCAGCACCCCGACTAGTACCCCTGGGGAGACCCAGTACTTC.

Comments on this clonotype: A junction boundary mismatches the germline segment, possibly from a read error. Here the CDR3 DNA reads TGTGTCAGCAGTTTAGTTGCCAGGGCCCCGAGGGGAGATACGCAGTATTTT. Protein sequence: CVSSLVARAPRGDTQYF. This sequence joins TRBV12-3 or TRBV12-4 and TRBJ2-3; either TRBD1 or TRBD2 may supply D (5 bases each). There are 17 residues in the CDR3.

This clonotype was detected ten times or more. The chain employs TRBV7-6 and TRBJ2-5; TRBD1 matches 8 bases. Germline assignment: CDR1 SGHVS and CDR2 FNYEAQ. With 5 bases clipped from V and 5 bases from J, the junction kept 10 bases outside the gene matches. This CDR3 is built from 15 residues. The CDR3 DNA sequence: TGTGCCAGCAGCCCCGGCGCAGGGGGCAGGGAGACCCAGTACTTC. Translating gives CASSPGAGGRETQYF.

In its sample, this clonotype was seen many times. The chain couples TRBV4-1 to TRBJ2-5, with 8 nucleotides matching TRBD1. CDR3 length: 15 amino acids. The ends lost 1 base at V and 2 bases at J; junction bases unmatched: 3. CDR1 and CDR2 from the germline V gene are MGHRA and YSYEKL. This chain's CDR3 is CASSQARTGQETQYF. The DNA for the CDR3 is TGCGCCAGCAGCCAAGCCAGGACAGGGCAAGAGACCCAGTACTTC.